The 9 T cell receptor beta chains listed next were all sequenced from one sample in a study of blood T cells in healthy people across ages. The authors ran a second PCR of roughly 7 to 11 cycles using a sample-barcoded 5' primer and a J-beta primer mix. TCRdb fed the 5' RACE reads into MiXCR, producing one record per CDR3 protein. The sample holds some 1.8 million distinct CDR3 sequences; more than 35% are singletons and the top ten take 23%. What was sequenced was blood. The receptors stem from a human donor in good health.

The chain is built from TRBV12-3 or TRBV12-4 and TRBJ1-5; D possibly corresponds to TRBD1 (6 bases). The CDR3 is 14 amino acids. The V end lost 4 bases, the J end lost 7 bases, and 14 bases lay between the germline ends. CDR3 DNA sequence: TGTGCCAGCAGTTCCTCCCCGGGGGGCCAGCCCCAGCATTTT. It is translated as CASSSSPGGQPQHF.

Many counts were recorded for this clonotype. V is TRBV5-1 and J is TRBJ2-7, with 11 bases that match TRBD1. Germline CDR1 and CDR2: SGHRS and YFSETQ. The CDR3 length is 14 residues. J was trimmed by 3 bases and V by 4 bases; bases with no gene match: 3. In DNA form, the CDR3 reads TGCGCCAGCAGCACCGGGACAGGGGGCTACGAGCAGTACTTC. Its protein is CASSTGTGGYEQYF. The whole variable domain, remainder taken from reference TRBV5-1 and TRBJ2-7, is KAGVTQTPRYLIKTRGQQVTLSCSPISGHRSVSWYQQTPGQGLQFLFEYFSETQRNKGNFPGRFSGRQFSNSRSEMNVSTLELGDSALYLCASSTGTGGYEQYFGPGTRLTVT.

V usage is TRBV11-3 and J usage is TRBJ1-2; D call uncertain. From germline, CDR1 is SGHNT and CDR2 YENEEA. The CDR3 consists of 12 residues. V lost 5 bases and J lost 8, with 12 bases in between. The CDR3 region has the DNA TGTGCCAGCAGCCTACATACGGGGGGCTACACCTTC. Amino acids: CASSLHTGGYTF.

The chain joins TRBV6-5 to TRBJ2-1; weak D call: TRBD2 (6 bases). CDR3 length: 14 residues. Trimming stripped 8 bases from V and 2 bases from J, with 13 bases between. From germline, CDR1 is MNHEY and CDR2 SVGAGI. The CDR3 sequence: CASRGGIAYNEQFF. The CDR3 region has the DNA TGTGCCAGCCGAGGCGGGATCGCCTACAATGAGCAGTTCTTC.

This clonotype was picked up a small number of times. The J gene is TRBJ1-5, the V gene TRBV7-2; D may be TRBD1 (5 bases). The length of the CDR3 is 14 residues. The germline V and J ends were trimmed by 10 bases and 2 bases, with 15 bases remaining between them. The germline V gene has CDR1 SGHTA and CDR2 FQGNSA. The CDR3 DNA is TGTGCCACCTCCCAAGGAGGGGGCAATCAGCCCCAGCATTTT. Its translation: CATSQGGGNQPQHF.

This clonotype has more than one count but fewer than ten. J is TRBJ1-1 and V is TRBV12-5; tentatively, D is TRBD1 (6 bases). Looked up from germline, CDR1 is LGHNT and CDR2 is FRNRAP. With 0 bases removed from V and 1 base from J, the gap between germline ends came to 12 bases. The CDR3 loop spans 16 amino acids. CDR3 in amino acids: CASGLVVTGTNTEAFF. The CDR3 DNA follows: TGTGCTAGTGGTTTGGTTGTCACAGGGACGAACACTGAAGCTTTCTTT. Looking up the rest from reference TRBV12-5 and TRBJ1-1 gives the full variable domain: DARVTQTPRHKVTEMGQEVTMRCQPILGHNTVFWYRQTMMQGLELLAYFRNRAPLDDSGMPKDRFSAEMPDATLATLKIQPSEPRDSAVYFCASGLVVTGTNTEAFFGQGTRLTVV.

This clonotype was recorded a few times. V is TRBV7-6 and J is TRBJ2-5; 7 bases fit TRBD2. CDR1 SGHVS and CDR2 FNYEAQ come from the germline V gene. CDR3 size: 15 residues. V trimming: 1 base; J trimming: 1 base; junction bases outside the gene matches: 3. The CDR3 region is CASSLDLAAQETQYF. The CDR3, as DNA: TGTGCCAGCAGCTTAGATCTAGCGGCCCAAGAGACCCAGTACTTC.

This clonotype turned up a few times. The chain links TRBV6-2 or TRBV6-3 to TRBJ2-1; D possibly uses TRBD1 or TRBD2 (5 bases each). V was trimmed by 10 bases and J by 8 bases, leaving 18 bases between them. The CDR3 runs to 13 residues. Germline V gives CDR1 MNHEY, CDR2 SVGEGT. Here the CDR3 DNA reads TGTGCCACCCTATATCCGGGACGGGATGAGCAGTTCTTC. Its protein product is CATLYPGRDEQFF.

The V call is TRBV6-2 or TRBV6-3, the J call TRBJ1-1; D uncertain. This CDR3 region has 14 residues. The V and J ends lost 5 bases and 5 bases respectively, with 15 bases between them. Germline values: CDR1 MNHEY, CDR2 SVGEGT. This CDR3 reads CASSITERITEAFF. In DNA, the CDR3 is TGTGCCAGCAGTATTACGGAACGGATTACTGAAGCTTTCTTT.